This T cell receptor (beta chain) appears in the sequencing data of a study of siplizumab effects on memory and regulatory T cells. As to this clone: Its target is not known.

General study points: Only a minor fraction of alloreactive clones mapped to unstimulated subsets. Where siplizumab was present, mappable alloreactive CD4+ clones averaged around 70% Treg-derived, compared with 25% to 30% in controls. Researchers could not give a naive or memory phenotype to roughly 75-97% of proliferating CD4+ or CD8+ clones.

The assay covered some 100,000 TCR templates per sample. Sequencing was performed with immunoSEQ multiplex PCR; in TCRdb, only in-frame clones are kept and a portion is missing. The top ten hold around 0.15% of the sample, which has 100,000 or so clones, 80% to 95% seen once. CDR1 is LNHDA, CDR2 SQIVND, per germline (reference sequence). V was shortened by 2 bases and J by 5 bases, with 12 bases between the two germline ends. The CDR3 totals 15 residues. The sample comprised non-Treg CD4+ T cells sorted from blood. The receptor comes from a human donor in good health. This chain connects TRBV19 to TRBJ1-4, with unresolved D. The CDR3 DNA is TGTGCCAGTAGTATACAGAGGACTCCGAATGAAAAACTGTTTTTT. Translating it yields CASSIQRTPNEKLFF.